Listed below are T cell receptor beta chains from one sample, sequenced in a study of OX40 agonist ivuxolimab in advanced cancers. Here immunoSEQ multiplex PCR was the method, and the copy in TCRdb shows in-frame clones only, minus some. The sample contains some 15,000 clones, about four fifths of which appear only once. Sequences were derived from CD4+ or CD8+ T cells sorted from blood, sampled in a trial of the OX40 agonist ivuxolimab. The receptors come from an adult with an advanced solid tumor such as melanoma, head and neck, liver or kidney cancer. CDR3s include the opening cysteine and the closing phenylalanine or tryptophan. The order of the fields is clone size, D gene, J gene, V gene, CDR3 DNA, CDR3 protein. The D gene is left open where the match is weak. Clone size is stated in some rows and not others, as once, few, many or a class when expanded.

- | - | TRBJ2-1 | TRBV7-2 | TGTGCCAGCAAGAGCGACCCCGCCTACAATGAGCAGTTCTTC | CASKSDPAYNEQFF
once | - | TRBJ2-1 | TRBV11-3 | TGTGCCAGCAGCCCTTCGGGGTTCTACAATGAGCAGTTCTTC | CASSPSGFYNEQFF
medium-sized | - | TRBJ1-5 | TRBV16 | TGTGCCAGCAGCCAATCGACGGGGGCCCAGCATTTT | CASSQSTGAQHF
- | - | TRBJ1-3 | TRBV6-9 | TGTGCCAGCAGTTACGGGCTTTCCTCTGGAAACACCATATATTTT | CASSYGLSSGNTIYF
- | TRBD2 | TRBJ2-1 | TRBV28 | TGTGCCAGCAGTTTATCTTGGGGAGGGAATGAGCAGTTCTTC | CASSLSWGGNEQFF
- | - | TRBJ2-5 | TRBV9 | TGTGCCAGCAGCCCTCGGACCTGGGAGACCCAGTACTTC | CASSPRTWETQYF
- | - | TRBJ2-2 | TRBV6-5 | TGTGCCAGCAGTTACCAGAACACCGGGGAGCTGTTTTTT | CASSYQNTGELFF
- | TRBD2 | TRBJ2-1 | TRBV6-5 | TGTGCCAGCTGTGGGACTAGCGGGACCGATGAGCAGTTCTTC | CASCGTSGTDEQFF
- | - | TRBJ2-3 | TRBV27 | TGTGCCAGCAGTTCCCCCTCCGCCCCGAGCACAGATACGCAGTATTTT | CASSSPSAPSTDTQYF
- | - | TRBJ2-1 | TRBV10-3 | TGTGCCATCAATACTAGGTCCGATGAGCAGTTCTTC | CAINTRSDEQFF
once | - | TRBJ2-1 | TRBV27 | TGTGCCAGCAGCCCAACCCCTTTTAATGAGCAGTTCTTC | CASSPTPFNEQFF
- | - | TRBJ1-2 | TRBV8-2 | TGTGAACGAAAGACCTATGGCTACACCTTC | CERKTYGYTF
- | - | TRBJ1-2 | TRBV9 | TGTGCCAGCAGCGCAAGGCCCTCCTTACCCGACGACTATGGCTACACCTTC | CASSARPSLPDDYGYTF
once | TRBD2 | TRBJ2-3 | TRBV4-1 | TGCGCCAGCAGCCAGGAGAGCGGGGGAGATACGCAGTATTTT | CASSQESGGDTQYF
- | TRBD2 | TRBJ2-1 | TRBV27 | TGTGCCAGCAGTCTGGGACTAGCAAGTGAGCAGTTCTTC | CASSLGLASEQFF
- | - | TRBJ2-5 | TRBV11-3 | TGTGCCAGCAGCTTAGCCGCCGAGGGGGAGACCCAGTACTTC | CASSLAAEGETQYF
- | - | TRBJ2-7 | TRBV4-1 | TGCGCCAGCAGCCAAGATCTCGGCCAGGCCTACGAGCAGTACTTC | CASSQDLGQAYEQYF
few | TRBD1 | TRBJ1-2 | TRBV6-6 | TGTGCCAGCAGTTACGCGACCGGGACAGCGGGTGGCTACACCTTC | CASSYATGTAGGYTF
- | - | TRBJ2-7 | TRBV7-6 | TGTGCCAGCAGCACGGACGAAACCTACGAGCAGTACTTC | CASSTDETYEQYF
- | - | TRBJ1-1 | TRBV7-9 | TGTGCCAGCAGCTCAACTGGAGCGCCGGGCACTGAAGCTTTCTTT | CASSSTGAPGTEAFF
- | TRBD1 | TRBJ2-7 | TRBV5-1 | TGCGCCAGCAGCCCCGGGACAGGGATCTACGAGCAGTACTTC | CASSPGTGIYEQYF
- | - | TRBJ1-1 | TRBV9 | TGTGCCAGCAGCCCGAACACTGAAGCTTTCTTT | CASSPNTEAFF